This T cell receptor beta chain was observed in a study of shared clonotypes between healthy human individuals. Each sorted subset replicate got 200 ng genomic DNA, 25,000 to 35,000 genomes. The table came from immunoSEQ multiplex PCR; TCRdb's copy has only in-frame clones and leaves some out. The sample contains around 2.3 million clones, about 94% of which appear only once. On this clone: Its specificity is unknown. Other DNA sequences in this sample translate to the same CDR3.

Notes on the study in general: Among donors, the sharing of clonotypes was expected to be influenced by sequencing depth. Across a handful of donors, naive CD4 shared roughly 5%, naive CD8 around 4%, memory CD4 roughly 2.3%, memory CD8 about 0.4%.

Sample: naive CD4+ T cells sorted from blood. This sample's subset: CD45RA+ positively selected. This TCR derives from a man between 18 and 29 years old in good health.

In DNA form, the CDR3 reads TGTGCCAGCTCACCACTGGGACAGGGGACTTCCTACGAGCAGTACTTC. Translated: CASSPLGQGTSYEQYF. This chain links TRBV18 with TRBJ2-7; TRBD1 agrees at 10 bases. CDR3 length: 16 amino acids. Germline V gene sequence: CDR1 KGHSH, CDR2 LQKENI. Trimming at V came to 1 base and at J to 1 base, leaving 4 bases not matched to a gene.